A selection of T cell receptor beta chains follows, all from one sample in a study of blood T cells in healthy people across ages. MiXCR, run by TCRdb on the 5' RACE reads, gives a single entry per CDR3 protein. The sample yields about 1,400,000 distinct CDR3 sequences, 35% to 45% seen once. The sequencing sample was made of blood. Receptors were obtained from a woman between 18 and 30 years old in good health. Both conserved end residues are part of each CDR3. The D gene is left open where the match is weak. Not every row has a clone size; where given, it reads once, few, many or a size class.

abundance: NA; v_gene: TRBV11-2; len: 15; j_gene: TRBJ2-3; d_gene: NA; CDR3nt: TGTGCCAGCGGCCAGGGAGTAGCGGAAACAGATACGCAGTATTTT; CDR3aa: CASGQGVAETDTQYF
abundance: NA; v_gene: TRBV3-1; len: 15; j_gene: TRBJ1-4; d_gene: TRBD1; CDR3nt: TGTGCCAGCAGCTGGGGACAGCCAACTAATGAAAAACTGTTTTTT; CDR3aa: CASSWGQPTNEKLFF
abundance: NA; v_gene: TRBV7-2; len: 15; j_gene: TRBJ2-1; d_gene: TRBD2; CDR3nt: TGTGCCAGCAGCTCGGGACTAGCGGGAGGTACTGAGCAGTTCTTC; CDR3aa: CASSSGLAGGTEQFF
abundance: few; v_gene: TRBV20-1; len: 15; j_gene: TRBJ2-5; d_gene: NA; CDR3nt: TGCAGTCCCTATGGGGACCTCTCGACGGGAAATGAGCAGTACTTC; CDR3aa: CSPYGDLSTGNEQYF
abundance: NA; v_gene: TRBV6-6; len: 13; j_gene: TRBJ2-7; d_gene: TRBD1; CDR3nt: TGTGCCGTTAGGGGACAGGGGCTTTACGAGCAGTACTTC; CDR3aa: CAVRGQGLYEQYF
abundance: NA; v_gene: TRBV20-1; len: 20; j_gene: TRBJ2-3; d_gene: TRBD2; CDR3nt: TGCAGTGCGCGTCCTCCGGGACTAGCGGGAGGGCCTTTTAGCACAGATACGCAGTATTTT; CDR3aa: CSARPPGLAGGPFSTDTQYF
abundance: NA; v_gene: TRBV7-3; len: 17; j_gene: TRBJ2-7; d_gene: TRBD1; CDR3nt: TGTGCCAGCAGCATACCCCCTAGGACAGGGGAAGACTACGAGCAGTACTTC; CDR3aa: CASSIPPRTGEDYEQYF
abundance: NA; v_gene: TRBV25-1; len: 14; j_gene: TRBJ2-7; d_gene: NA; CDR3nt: TGTGCCAGCAGTGATCTGTCCTCTTCCTACGAGCAGTACTTC; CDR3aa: CASSDLSSSYEQYF
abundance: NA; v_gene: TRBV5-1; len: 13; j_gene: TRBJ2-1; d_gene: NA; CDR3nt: TGCGCCAGCAGCACCCTACCAGACAATGAGCAGTTCTTC; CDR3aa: CASSTLPDNEQFF
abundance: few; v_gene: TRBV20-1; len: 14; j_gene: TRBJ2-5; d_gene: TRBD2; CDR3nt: TGCAGTGGACTAGCGGGAGGGAATAAAGAGACCCAGTACTTC; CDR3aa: CSGLAGGNKETQYF
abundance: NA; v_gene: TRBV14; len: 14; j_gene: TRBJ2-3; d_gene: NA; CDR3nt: TGTGCCAGCAGCCCAGCAAGTATCACAGATACGCAGTATTTT; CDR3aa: CASSPASITDTQYF
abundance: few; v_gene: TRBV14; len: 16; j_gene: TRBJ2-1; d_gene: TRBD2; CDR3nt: TGTGCCAGCAGCCAGACCGGACTAGCGGGAAGAAATGAGCAGTTCTTC; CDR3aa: CASSQTGLAGRNEQFF
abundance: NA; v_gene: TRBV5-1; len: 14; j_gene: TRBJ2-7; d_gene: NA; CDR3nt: TGCGCCAGCAGCTTGGATAGCGGTAACTACGAGCAGTACTTC; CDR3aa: CASSLDSGNYEQYF
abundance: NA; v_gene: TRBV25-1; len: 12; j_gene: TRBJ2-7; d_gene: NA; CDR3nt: TGTGCCAGCAGGAATAATGGGCGTAGTGTGTACTTC; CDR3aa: CASRNNGRSVYF
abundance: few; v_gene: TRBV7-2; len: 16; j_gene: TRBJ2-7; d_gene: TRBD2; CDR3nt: TGTGCCAGCAGCTTGACTAGCGGGTTCAGCTCCTACGAGCAGTACTTC; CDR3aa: CASSLTSGFSSYEQYF
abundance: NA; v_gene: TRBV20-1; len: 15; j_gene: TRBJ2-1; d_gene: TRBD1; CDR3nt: TGCAGTGCTAGAGATACAGGGGGTGGTTCTGGAGGGCAGTTCTTC; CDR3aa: CSARDTGGGSGGQFF
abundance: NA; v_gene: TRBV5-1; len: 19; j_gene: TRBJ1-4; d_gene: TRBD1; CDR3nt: TGCGCCAGCAGCCCGACCAAACAGGGGGCGACTTGGGGGAATGAAAAACTGTTTTTT; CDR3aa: CASSPTKQGATWGNEKLFF
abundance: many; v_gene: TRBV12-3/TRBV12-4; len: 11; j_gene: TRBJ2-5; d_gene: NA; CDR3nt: TGTGCCAGCAGTTCCGAGGGGACCCAGTACTTC; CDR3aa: CASSSEGTQYF
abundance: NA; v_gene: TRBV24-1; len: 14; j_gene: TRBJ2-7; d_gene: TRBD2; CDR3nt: TGTGCCACCAGTGACCCGCCGGGGGGGAATGAGCAGTACTTC; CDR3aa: CATSDPPGGNEQYF
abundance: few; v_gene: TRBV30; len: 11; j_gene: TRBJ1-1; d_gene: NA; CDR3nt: TGTGCCTGGTCGGGAGGAGGGGTGCTTTTCTTT; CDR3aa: CAWSGGGVLFF
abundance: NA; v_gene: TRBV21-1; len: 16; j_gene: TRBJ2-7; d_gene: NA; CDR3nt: TGTGCCAGCAGCAAAGCACGGACGGGACAGAGAAACGAGCAGTACTTC; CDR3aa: CASSKARTGQRNEQYF
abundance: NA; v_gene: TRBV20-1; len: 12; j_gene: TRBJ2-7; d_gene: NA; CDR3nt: TGCAGTGCTTATGAGGGGAGACACGAGCAGTACTTC; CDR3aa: CSAYEGRHEQYF
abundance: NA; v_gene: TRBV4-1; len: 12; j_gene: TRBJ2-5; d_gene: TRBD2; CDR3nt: TGCGCCGGCAGCCACCTAGGCGGGGGAGAGTACTTC; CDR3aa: CAGSHLGGGEYF
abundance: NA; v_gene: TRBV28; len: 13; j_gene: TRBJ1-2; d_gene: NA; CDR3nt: TGTGCCAGCATGGGCGGCCCGTCCTATGGCTACACCTTC; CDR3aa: CASMGGPSYGYTF
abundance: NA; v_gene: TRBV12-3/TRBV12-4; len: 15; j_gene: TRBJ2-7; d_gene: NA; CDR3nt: TGTGCCAGCAGCCCGGCACTGACAGGTAACTACGAGCAGTACTTC; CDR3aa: CASSPALTGNYEQYF
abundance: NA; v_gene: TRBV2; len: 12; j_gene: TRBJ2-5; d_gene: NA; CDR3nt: TGTGCCAGCAGTGAAGAGTATAAGAATCCGTACTTC; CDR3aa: CASSEEYKNPYF
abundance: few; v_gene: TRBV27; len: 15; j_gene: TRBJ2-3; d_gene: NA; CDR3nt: TGTGCCAGCAGTTCCCGCGGCGGGGACACAGATACGCAGTATTTT; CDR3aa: CASSSRGGDTDTQYF
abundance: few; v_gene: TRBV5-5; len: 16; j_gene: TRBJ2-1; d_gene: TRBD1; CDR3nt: TGTGCCAGCAGCTTGGGGTCGGGACAGGAATACAATGAGCAGTTCTTC; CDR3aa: CASSLGSGQEYNEQFF
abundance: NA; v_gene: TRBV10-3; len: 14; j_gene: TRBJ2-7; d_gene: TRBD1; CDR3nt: TGTGCCATCAGTGAGGACAGGGGCTACAATGAGCAGTACTTC; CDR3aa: CAISEDRGYNEQYF
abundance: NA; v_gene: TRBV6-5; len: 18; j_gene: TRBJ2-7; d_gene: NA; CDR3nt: TGTGCCAGCAGTTACTTCGTCGTAGGCGGGAACTGGTTCTACGAGCAGTACTTC; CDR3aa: CASSYFVVGGNWFYEQYF
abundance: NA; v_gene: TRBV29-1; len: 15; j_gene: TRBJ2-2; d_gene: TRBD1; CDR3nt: TGCAGCGTTGAAGATCTCCGACAGGGGACCGGGGAGCTGTTTTTT; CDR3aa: CSVEDLRQGTGELFF
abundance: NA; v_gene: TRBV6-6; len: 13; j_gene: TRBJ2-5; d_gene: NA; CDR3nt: TGTGCCAGCAGTTACCCGGAGAACGCGGCCCAGTACTTC; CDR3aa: CASSYPENAAQYF
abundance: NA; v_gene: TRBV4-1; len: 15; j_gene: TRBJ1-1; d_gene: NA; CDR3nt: TGCGCCAGCAGCCAAGATTCGGGTCGTGGCACTGAAGCTTTCTTT; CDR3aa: CASSQDSGRGTEAFF
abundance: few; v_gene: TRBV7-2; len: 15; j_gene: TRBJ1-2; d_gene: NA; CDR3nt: TGTGCCAGCAGCCGTAGCAAGGGCCCCACGTATGGCTACACCTTC; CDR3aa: CASSRSKGPTYGYTF
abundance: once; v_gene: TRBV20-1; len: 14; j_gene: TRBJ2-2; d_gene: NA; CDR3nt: TGCAGTGCTAAAGATCTTCAAGAAGGCGGGGAGCTGTTTTTT; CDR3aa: CSAKDLQEGGELFF
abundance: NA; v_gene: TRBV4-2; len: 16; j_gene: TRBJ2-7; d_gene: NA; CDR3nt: TGTGCCAGCAGCCAAGAAGGTCAGTCCCCCTCCTACGAGCAGTACTTC; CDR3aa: CASSQEGQSPSYEQYF
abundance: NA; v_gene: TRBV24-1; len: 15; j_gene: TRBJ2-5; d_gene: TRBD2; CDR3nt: TGTGCCACCAGTGACCCCGGGGGGGAAGGAGAGACCCAGTACTTC; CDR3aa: CATSDPGGEGETQYF
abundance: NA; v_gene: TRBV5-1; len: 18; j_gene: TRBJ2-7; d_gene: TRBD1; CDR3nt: TGCGCCAGCAGCTCGGGACAGGGGGGACCTGGGCCTACCTACGAGCAGTACTTC; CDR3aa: CASSSGQGGPGPTYEQYF
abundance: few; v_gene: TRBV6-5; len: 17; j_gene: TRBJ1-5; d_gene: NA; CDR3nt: TGTGCCAGCAGTTACTCGGCCGGGGTAGGAGGCAATCAGCCCCAGCATTTT; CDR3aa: CASSYSAGVGGNQPQHF
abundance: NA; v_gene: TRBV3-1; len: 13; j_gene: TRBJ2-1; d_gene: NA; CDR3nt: TGTGCCAGCAGCCAACCGCCTTTATATGAGCAGTTCTTC; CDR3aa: CASSQPPLYEQFF
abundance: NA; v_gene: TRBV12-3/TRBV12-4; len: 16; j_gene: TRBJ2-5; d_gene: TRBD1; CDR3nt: TGTGCCAGCAGTCTGCGGACAGGGGGAAACCAAGAGACCCAGTACTTC; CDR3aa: CASSLRTGGNQETQYF
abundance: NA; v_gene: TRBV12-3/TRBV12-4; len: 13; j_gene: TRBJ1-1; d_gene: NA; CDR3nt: TGTGCCAGCAGTTATGACACGAACACTGAAGCTTTCTTT; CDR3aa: CASSYDTNTEAFF
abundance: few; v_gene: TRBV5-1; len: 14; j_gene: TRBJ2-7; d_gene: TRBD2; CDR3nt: TGCGCCAGCAGCCTAGCGGCCCCCCACGACGAGCAGTACTTC; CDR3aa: CASSLAAPHDEQYF
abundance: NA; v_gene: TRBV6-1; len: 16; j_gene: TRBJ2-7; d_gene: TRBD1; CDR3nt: TGTGCCAGCAGTGGCCGGACAGGGGGTTTCTACAATGAGCAGTACTTC; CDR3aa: CASSGRTGGFYNEQYF
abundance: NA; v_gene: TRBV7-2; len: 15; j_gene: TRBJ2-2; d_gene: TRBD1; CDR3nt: TGTGCCAGCAGAACCGTGACAGGGTACACCGGGGAGCTGTTTTTT; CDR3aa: CASRTVTGYTGELFF
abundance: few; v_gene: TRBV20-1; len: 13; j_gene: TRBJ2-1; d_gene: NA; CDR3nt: TGCAGTGCTAGATACGGGGTTTACAATGAGCAGTTCTTC; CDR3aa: CSARYGVYNEQFF
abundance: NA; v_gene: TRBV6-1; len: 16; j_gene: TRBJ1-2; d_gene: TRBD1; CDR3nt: TGTGCCACCTCGCTGAACCTGGACAGGGCCTCTTATGGCTACACCTTC; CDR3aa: CATSLNLDRASYGYTF
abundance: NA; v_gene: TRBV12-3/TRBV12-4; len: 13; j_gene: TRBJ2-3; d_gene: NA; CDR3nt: TGTGCCAGCAGTCCCCGCCTTGGGGATACGCAGTATTTT; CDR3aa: CASSPRLGDTQYF
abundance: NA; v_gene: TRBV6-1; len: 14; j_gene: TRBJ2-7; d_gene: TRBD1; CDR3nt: TGTGCCAGCAGTGCCGGGGACAGGCCCTACGAGCAGTACTTC; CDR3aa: CASSAGDRPYEQYF
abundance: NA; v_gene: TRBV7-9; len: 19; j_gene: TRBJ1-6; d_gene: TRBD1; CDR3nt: TGTGCCAGCAGCTCCCCCAGGGGGACAGGGAGGACGGATAATTCACCCCTCCACTTT; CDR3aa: CASSSPRGTGRTDNSPLHF
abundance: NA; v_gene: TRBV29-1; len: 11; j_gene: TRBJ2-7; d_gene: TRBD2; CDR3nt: TGCAGCGTTGGGGAGGGCAACGAGCAGTACTTC; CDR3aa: CSVGEGNEQYF
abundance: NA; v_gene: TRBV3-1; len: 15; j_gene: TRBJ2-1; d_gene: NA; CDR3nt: TGTGCCAGCAGCCCTAGCCTGGCGTGGGAGAATGAGCAGTTCTTC; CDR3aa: CASSPSLAWENEQFF
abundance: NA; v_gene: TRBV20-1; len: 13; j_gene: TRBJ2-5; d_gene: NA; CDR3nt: TGCAGTGCTGCCCCCGGGACAACAGAGACCCAGTACTTC; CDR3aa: CSAAPGTTETQYF
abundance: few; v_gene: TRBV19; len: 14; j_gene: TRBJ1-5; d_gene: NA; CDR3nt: TGTGCCAGTCAAACCGCTGGGGGCGGTCAGCCCCAGCATTTT; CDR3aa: CASQTAGGGQPQHF
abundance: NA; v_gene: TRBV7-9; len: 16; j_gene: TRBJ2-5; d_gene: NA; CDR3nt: TGTGCCAGCAGCTTGACCCCAGGGCAAGGTCGGGAGACCCAGTACTTC; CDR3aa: CASSLTPGQGRETQYF
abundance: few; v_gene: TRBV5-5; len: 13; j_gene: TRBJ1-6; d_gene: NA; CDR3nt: TGTGCCAGCAGCGCCCCCGCAAATTCACCCCTCCACTTT; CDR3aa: CASSAPANSPLHF
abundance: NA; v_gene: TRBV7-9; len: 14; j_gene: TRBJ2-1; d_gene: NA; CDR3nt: TGTGCCAGCAGCTTAGGAGGCAGGTTCAATGAGCAGTTCTTC; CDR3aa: CASSLGGRFNEQFF